This paragraph covers one TCR beta chain sequence. This entry is derived from a study of technical replicates of blood from a handful of donors. Germline-derived CDR1 and CDR2 are SGDLS and YYNGEE. CDR3 size: 16 residues. Trimming took 3 bases from V and 0 from J, leaving 13 bases between them. Data came from immunoSEQ multiplex PCR; TCRdb stores just in-frame clones and leaves some out. The sample contains some 79,000 clones, about nine tenths of which appear only once. The TCR sequence derives from a human donor in good health. Some clones in this sample may be carry-over from other donors' samples. Sequenced: T cells isolated from PBMCs. This chain uses TRBV9 with TRBJ2-1; TRBD2 might be the D (5 bases). For the CDR3, the DNA is TGTGCCAGCAGCGCCCGAACTAGACACTCCTACAATGAGCAGTTCTTC. This sequence encodes CASSARTRHSYNEQFF.